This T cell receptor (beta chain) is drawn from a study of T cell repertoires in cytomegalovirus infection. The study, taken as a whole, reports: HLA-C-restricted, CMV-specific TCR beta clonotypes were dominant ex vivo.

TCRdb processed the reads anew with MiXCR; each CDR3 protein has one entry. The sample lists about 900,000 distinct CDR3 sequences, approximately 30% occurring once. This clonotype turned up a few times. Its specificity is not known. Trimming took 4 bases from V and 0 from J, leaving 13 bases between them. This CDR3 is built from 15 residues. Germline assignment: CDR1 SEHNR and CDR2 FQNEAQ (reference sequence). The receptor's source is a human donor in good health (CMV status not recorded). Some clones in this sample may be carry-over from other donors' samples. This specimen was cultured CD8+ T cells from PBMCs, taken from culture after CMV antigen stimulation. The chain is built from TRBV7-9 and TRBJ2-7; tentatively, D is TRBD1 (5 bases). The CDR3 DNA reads TGTGCCAGCAGCTCGTCAGGGATACACTCCTACGAGCAGTACGTC. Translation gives CASSSSGIHSYEQYV.